The entry that follows covers one T cell receptor (beta chain) sequence. Antigen: not known. This specimen belongs to a study of T cell repertoires in cytomegalovirus infection. This CDR3 has 15 amino acids. Trimming pared 0 bases from V and 1 base from J, leaving 11 bases between. Germline CDR1 and CDR2: SGHTS and YDEGEE. TCRdb reprocessed the reads with MiXCR, giving one entry per CDR3 protein. Of a few hundred thousand distinct CDR3 sequences listed, 20% to 25% are singletons. Whole-study findings and limits: The study found HLA-C-restricted CMV-specific TCR beta clonotypes dominating the ex vivo response.

Sequenced: CD8+ T cells from PBMCs. The chain recombines TRBV5-8 with TRBJ2-7; a possible D gene is TRBD2 (7 bases). The source of this sequence is a human donor in good health (CMV status not recorded). Some clones in this sample may be carry-over from other donors' samples. CDR3 DNA: TGTGCCAGCAGCTTGGTAGGGGGGGGTTCCTACGAGCAGTACTTC. This sequence encodes CASSLVGGGSYEQYF.